There are a few counts of the clone carrying this T cell receptor beta chain. Original analysis: Reference gene primer amplification in the assay estimated nucleated cell counts. Clones were sequenced by immunoSEQ multiplex PCR, and TCRdb holds only the in-frame ones, with some missing. V, J and clone size were drawn from that table, and D and trimming were deduced from the DNA. The sample records some 50,000 clones, around 86% being singletons. This sample was taken from a study of blood T cell repertoires in COVID-19. Study background: Italy, Spain and the United States were the sources of the convalescent and acute COVID-19 samples. T cells, B-cell-depleted T cells, or PBMCs supplied cDNA or gDNA.

CDR1 and CDR2 (germline): MDHEN, SYDVKM. The CDR3 covers 15 residues. The germline V and J ends were trimmed by 4 bases and 0 bases, with 9 bases remaining between them. This clonotype was obtained from a woman aged 55-70 years with acute or convalescent COVID-19. The rearrangement links TRBV28 to TRBJ2-2; D unresolved. Sequenced material: peripheral blood. The CDR3 nucleotides read TGTGCCAGCAGTTCCCCTTCTACGAACACCGGGGAGCTGTTTTTT. Translated: CASSSPSTNTGELFF.